A selection of T cell receptor beta chains follows, all from one sample in a study of blood T cells in healthy people across ages. Via MiXCR, TCRdb re-called the 5' RACE reads, giving one row per CDR3 protein. Seen here are 550,000 to 800,000 distinct CDR3 sequences, about 30% observed once, and the top ten hold roughly 14%. The sample comprised blood. All receptors derive from a woman older than 75 in good health. Both conserved end residues are part of each CDR3. D genes are given only for firm matches. Expanded clones are given a class, and other clones once, few, many or no size at all.

j_call: TRBJ2-5
v_call: TRBV21-1
d_call: .
clone_size: few
cdr3_nt: TGTGCCAGCAGCTCCACAAGAGGGGAGGTACAAGAGACCCAGTACTTC
cdr3_aa: CASSSTRGEVQETQYF

j_call: TRBJ1-2
v_call: TRBV3-1
d_call: .
clone_size: many
cdr3_nt: TGTGCCAGCAGTCCCGAAGCTGGACCTACGAACTATGGCTACACCTTC
cdr3_aa: CASSPEAGPTNYGYTF

j_call: TRBJ2-5
v_call: TRBV19
d_call: TRBD1
clone_size: .
cdr3_nt: TGTGCCAGTAGTCCCTCCGGGACAGGGATCCAAGGGACCCAGTACTTC
cdr3_aa: CASSPSGTGIQGTQYF

j_call: TRBJ2-1
v_call: TRBV20-1
d_call: TRBD2
clone_size: many
cdr3_nt: TGCAGTGCTAGAGAGTCGAGGCTAGCGGGGGGGCTAATCTACAATGAGCAGTTCTTC
cdr3_aa: CSARESRLAGGLIYNEQFF

j_call: TRBJ1-6
v_call: TRBV5-1
d_call: .
clone_size: .
cdr3_nt: TGCGCCAGCAGCTTGCGAACGGGACCGACGAATTCACCCCTCCACTTT
cdr3_aa: CASSLRTGPTNSPLHF

j_call: TRBJ1-1
v_call: TRBV12-3/TRBV12-4
d_call: TRBD1
clone_size: .
cdr3_nt: TGTGCCAGCAGTCGAACAGGGGAGCGGAATGGAGCTTTCTTT
cdr3_aa: CASSRTGERNGAFF

j_call: TRBJ2-5
v_call: TRBV20-1
d_call: TRBD2
clone_size: many
cdr3_nt: TGCAGTGCTAGAAGCCTAGCGGGAACCCAAGAGACCCAGTACTTC
cdr3_aa: CSARSLAGTQETQYF

j_call: TRBJ2-5
v_call: TRBV5-8
d_call: TRBD1
clone_size: many
cdr3_nt: TGTGCCAGCAGCTTTAGGACAGGGGGCCACCAAGAGACCCAGTACTTC
cdr3_aa: CASSFRTGGHQETQYF

j_call: TRBJ1-2
v_call: TRBV20-1
d_call: .
clone_size: .
cdr3_nt: TGCAGTGCTAACAGCCGGGACCCATCCTCCGGGAGCTATGGCTACACCTTC
cdr3_aa: CSANSRDPSSGSYGYTF

j_call: TRBJ2-7
v_call: TRBV15
d_call: .
clone_size: .
cdr3_nt: TGTGCCACCAGCAGAGGTGGGGGCAGCTCCTACAATGAGCAGTACTTC
cdr3_aa: CATSRGGGSSYNEQYF

j_call: TRBJ2-4
v_call: TRBV3-1
d_call: .
clone_size: .
cdr3_nt: TGTGCCAGCAGCCATGGGAGGCCCTTCACGGAGCAGTACTTC
cdr3_aa: CASSHGRPFTEQYF

j_call: TRBJ2-5
v_call: TRBV6-5
d_call: TRBD1
clone_size: many
cdr3_nt: TGTGCCAGCAGGCCGACAGGGTGGGAGACCCAGTACTTC
cdr3_aa: CASRPTGWETQYF

j_call: TRBJ1-1
v_call: TRBV6-5
d_call: .
clone_size: few
cdr3_nt: TGTGCCATCGGGGCCCAAAAGGGCGAAGCTTTCTTT
cdr3_aa: CAIGAQKGEAFF

j_call: TRBJ1-4
v_call: TRBV18
d_call: .
clone_size: few
cdr3_nt: TGTGCCAGCTCACCAGTGGGGGCTGAAAAACTGTTTTTT
cdr3_aa: CASSPVGAEKLFF

j_call: TRBJ2-7
v_call: TRBV20-1
d_call: TRBD2
clone_size: .
cdr3_nt: TGCAGTACTAGAGAAGGAGCGGGGGGCTGCGACGAGCAGTACTTC
cdr3_aa: CSTREGAGGCDEQYF

j_call: TRBJ1-6
v_call: TRBV2
d_call: .
clone_size: few
cdr3_nt: TGTGCCACGGGGCAGGGGAACAATTCACCCCTCCACTTT
cdr3_aa: CATGQGNNSPLHF

j_call: TRBJ2-3
v_call: TRBV4-2
d_call: TRBD2
clone_size: once
cdr3_nt: TGTGCCAGCAGCCAGGGGGACCTAGCGGGGGGATCAGATACGCAGTATTTT
cdr3_aa: CASSQGDLAGGSDTQYF

j_call: TRBJ2-1
v_call: TRBV6-5
d_call: .
clone_size: many
cdr3_nt: TGTGCCAGCAGTTACGTTTCCCAGGGGCGTCGATATGAGCAGTTCTTC
cdr3_aa: CASSYVSQGRRYEQFF

j_call: TRBJ2-3
v_call: TRBV5-1
d_call: TRBD2
clone_size: .
cdr3_nt: TGCGCCAGCAGCCTGACTAGCGGGAGCGTGAGGGTCACAGATACGCAGTATTTT
cdr3_aa: CASSLTSGSVRVTDTQYF

j_call: TRBJ1-2
v_call: TRBV3-1
d_call: .
clone_size: many
cdr3_nt: TGTGCCAGCAGCCAACGGGATTCTGGCTACACCTTC
cdr3_aa: CASSQRDSGYTF

j_call: TRBJ2-1
v_call: TRBV12-3/TRBV12-4
d_call: TRBD2
clone_size: .
cdr3_nt: TGTGCCAGCAGTTTCATGGGGCTAGCGGGTGAGCAGTTCTTC
cdr3_aa: CASSFMGLAGEQFF

j_call: TRBJ2-1
v_call: TRBV6-5
d_call: .
clone_size: .
cdr3_nt: TGTGCCAGCAGTTACCGGGACGCCGACGGTTCCTACAATGAGCAGTTCTTC
cdr3_aa: CASSYRDADGSYNEQFF

j_call: TRBJ1-4
v_call: TRBV10-3
d_call: TRBD1
clone_size: .
cdr3_nt: TGTGCCATCGGGGACAGGGGCGCAACTAATGAAAAACTGTTTTTT
cdr3_aa: CAIGDRGATNEKLFF

j_call: TRBJ2-1
v_call: TRBV6-2/TRBV6-3
d_call: .
clone_size: once
cdr3_nt: TGTGCCAGCAGTTACTCGGAGGGGGGATATGAGCAGTTCTTC
cdr3_aa: CASSYSEGGYEQFF

j_call: TRBJ2-1
v_call: TRBV9
d_call: TRBD1
clone_size: .
cdr3_nt: TGTGCCAGCAGCGTAACCCTGGACAGGGGCAATGAGCAGTTCTTC
cdr3_aa: CASSVTLDRGNEQFF

j_call: TRBJ2-1
v_call: TRBV11-1
d_call: TRBD2
clone_size: .
cdr3_nt: TGTGCCATCGGGGGACTAGCGGTCAATGAGCAGTTCTTC
cdr3_aa: CAIGGLAVNEQFF

j_call: TRBJ2-7
v_call: TRBV30
d_call: .
clone_size: few
cdr3_nt: TGTGCCTTGAGTGTACCTGTCCGCTACGAGCAGTACTTC
cdr3_aa: CALSVPVRYEQYF

j_call: TRBJ1-1
v_call: TRBV28
d_call: .
clone_size: many
cdr3_nt: TGTGCCAGCAGTTTATGGGACAGATGGAACACTGAAGCTTTCTTT
cdr3_aa: CASSLWDRWNTEAFF

j_call: TRBJ1-3
v_call: TRBV6-6
d_call: .
clone_size: many
cdr3_nt: TGTGCCACCGCAATGGTGGGGGCTGGAAACACCATATATTTT
cdr3_aa: CATAMVGAGNTIYF

j_call: TRBJ2-3
v_call: TRBV20-1
d_call: .
clone_size: many
cdr3_nt: TGCAGTGTAATGAGGCCCCGTTTTGTCGGCACAGATACGCAGTATTTT
cdr3_aa: CSVMRPRFVGTDTQYF

j_call: TRBJ1-2
v_call: TRBV6-5
d_call: .
clone_size: many
cdr3_nt: TGTGCCAGCAGCCGAGCTAACTATGGCTACACCTTC
cdr3_aa: CASSRANYGYTF

j_call: TRBJ2-5
v_call: TRBV11-1
d_call: .
clone_size: .
cdr3_nt: TGTGCCAGCAGCCTAAGGCGGGACAGACAAGAGACCCAGTACTTC
cdr3_aa: CASSLRRDRQETQYF

j_call: TRBJ2-3
v_call: TRBV6-6
d_call: TRBD2
clone_size: few
cdr3_nt: TGTGCCAGCAGTTATTTAGCGGGAGGCACAGATACGCAGTATTTT
cdr3_aa: CASSYLAGGTDTQYF

j_call: TRBJ2-2
v_call: TRBV6-1
d_call: .
clone_size: .
cdr3_nt: TGTGCCAGCAGGGAAGCGCCAGTAACCGGGGAGCTGTTTTTT
cdr3_aa: CASREAPVTGELFF

j_call: TRBJ2-2
v_call: TRBV6-5
d_call: .
clone_size: .
cdr3_nt: TGTGCCAGCAGTTACCCAGGACAGTCCGGGGAGCTGTTTTTT
cdr3_aa: CASSYPGQSGELFF

j_call: TRBJ2-7
v_call: TRBV20-1
d_call: .
clone_size: many
cdr3_nt: TGCAGTGCTAGAAAGGGCAACTACGAGCAGTACTTC
cdr3_aa: CSARKGNYEQYF

j_call: TRBJ2-1
v_call: TRBV5-6
d_call: .
clone_size: many
cdr3_nt: TGTGCCAGCAGTCCTCAGGGTCATGAGCAGTTCTTC
cdr3_aa: CASSPQGHEQFF

j_call: TRBJ2-1
v_call: TRBV14
d_call: TRBD2
clone_size: many
cdr3_nt: TGTGCCAGCAGCCTTCTAGCTGGCGGGGGGGATTACAATGAGCAGTTCTTC
cdr3_aa: CASSLLAGGGDYNEQFF

j_call: TRBJ1-5
v_call: TRBV6-6
d_call: TRBD1
clone_size: many
cdr3_nt: TGTGCCAGCAGGGCCATCAGGGGGGAACAGCCCCAGCATTTT
cdr3_aa: CASRAIRGEQPQHF

j_call: TRBJ2-1
v_call: TRBV7-2
d_call: TRBD2
clone_size: .
cdr3_nt: TGTGCCCGCAGCCAGACTAGCGGGGGGGGTAGTGAGCAGTTCTTC
cdr3_aa: CARSQTSGGGSEQFF